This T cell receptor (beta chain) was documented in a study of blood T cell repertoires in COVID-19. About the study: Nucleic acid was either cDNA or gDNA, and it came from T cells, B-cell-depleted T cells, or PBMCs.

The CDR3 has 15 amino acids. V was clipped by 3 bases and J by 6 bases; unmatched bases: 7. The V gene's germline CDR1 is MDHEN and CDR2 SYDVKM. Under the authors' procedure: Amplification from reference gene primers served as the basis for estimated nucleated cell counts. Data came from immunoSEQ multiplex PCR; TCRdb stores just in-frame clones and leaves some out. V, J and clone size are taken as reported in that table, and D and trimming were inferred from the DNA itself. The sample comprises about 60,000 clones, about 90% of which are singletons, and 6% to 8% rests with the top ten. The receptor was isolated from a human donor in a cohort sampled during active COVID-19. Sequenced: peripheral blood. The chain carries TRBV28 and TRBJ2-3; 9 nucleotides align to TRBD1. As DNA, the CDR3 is TGTGCCAGCAGTTTCTGGGGACAGGGAAGGGATACGCAGTATTTT. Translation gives CASSFWGQGRDTQYF.